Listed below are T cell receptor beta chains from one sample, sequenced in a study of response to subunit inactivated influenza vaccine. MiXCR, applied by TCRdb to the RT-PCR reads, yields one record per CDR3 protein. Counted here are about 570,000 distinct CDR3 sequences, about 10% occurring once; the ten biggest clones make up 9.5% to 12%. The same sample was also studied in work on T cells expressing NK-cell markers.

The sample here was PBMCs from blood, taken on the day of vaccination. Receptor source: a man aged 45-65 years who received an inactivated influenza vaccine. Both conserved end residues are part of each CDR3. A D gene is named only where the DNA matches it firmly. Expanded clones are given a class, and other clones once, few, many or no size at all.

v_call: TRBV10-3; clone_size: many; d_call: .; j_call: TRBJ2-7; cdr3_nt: TGTGCCATCATGCAGCCCTCATCCTACGAGCAGTACTTC; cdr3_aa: CAIMQPSSYEQYF
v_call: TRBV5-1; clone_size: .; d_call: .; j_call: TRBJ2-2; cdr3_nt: TGCGCCAGCTCCCACAAGACCGGGGAGCTGTTTTTT; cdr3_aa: CASSHKTGELFF
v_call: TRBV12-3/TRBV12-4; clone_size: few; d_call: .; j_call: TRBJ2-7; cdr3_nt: TGTGCCAGCAGTCCCTATGGATCCTACGAGCAGTACTTC; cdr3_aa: CASSPYGSYEQYF
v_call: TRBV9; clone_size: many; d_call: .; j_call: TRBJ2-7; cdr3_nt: TGTGCCAGCAGCCTCAGGCCGAACTACGAGCAGTACTTC; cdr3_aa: CASSLRPNYEQYF
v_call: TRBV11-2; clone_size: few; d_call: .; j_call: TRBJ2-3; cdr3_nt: TGTGCCAGCAGCTCCCACCGAGGCACAGATACGCAGTATTTT; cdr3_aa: CASSSHRGTDTQYF
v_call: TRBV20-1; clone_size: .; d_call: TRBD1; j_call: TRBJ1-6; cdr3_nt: TGCAGTGCTAGATCCGGGACAGGGTCTTCACCCCTCCACTTT; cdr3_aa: CSARSGTGSSPLHF
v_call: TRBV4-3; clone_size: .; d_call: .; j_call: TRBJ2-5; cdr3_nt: TGCGCCAGCAGCCAAGAAAGTCTGAACAGGGATTTTGGGGAGACCCAGTACTTC; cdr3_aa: CASSQESLNRDFGETQYF
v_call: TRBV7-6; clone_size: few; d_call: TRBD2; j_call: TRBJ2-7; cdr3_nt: TGTGCCAGCAGCTTGGGGTCGGGGGGAACCTACGAGCAGTACTTC; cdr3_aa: CASSLGSGGTYEQYF
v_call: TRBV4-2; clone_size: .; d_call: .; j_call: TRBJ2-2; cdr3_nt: TGTGCCAGCAGCCAACCCGCTAGCCTCGGGGAGCTGTTTTTT; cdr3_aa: CASSQPASLGELFF
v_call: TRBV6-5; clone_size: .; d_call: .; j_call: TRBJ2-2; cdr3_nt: TGTGCCAGCAGTTACATGATCCCGAACACCGGGGAGCTGTTTTTT; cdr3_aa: CASSYMIPNTGELFF
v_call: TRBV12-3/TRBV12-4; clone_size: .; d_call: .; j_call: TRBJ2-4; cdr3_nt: TGTGCCAGCAGTTTTGGAGGCCCCCTCCCCATTCAGTACTTC; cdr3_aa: CASSFGGPLPIQYF
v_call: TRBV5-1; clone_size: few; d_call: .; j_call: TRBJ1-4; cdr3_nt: TGCGCCAGCAGCTTGGCCCCGGGGGCGCTTAGGGAAAAACTGTTTTTT; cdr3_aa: CASSLAPGALREKLFF
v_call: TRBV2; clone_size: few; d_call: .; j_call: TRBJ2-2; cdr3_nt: TGTGCCACCAGTTCCCAGGGCAGGGGATACACCGGGGAGCTGTTTTTT; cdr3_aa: CATSSQGRGYTGELFF
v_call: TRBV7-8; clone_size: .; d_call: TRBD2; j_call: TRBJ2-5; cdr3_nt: TGTGCCAGCAGCTTAGATTCCGGGGGGAAAGAGACCCAGTACTTC; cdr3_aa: CASSLDSGGKETQYF
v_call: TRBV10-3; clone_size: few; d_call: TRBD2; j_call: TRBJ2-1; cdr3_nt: TGTGCCATCAGAGAAAGCGGGAGCAGTCGGCGTGAGCAGTTCTTC; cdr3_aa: CAIRESGSSRREQFF
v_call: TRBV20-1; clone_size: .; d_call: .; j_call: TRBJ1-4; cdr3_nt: TGCAGTGCTAGAGTGGCCCTAAGGGAAAAACTGTTTTTT; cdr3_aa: CSARVALREKLFF
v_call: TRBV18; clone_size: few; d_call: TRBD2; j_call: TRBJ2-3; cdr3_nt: TGTGCCAGCTCGCCGGGACTAGCGCCCACGCAGTATTTT; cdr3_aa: CASSPGLAPTQYF
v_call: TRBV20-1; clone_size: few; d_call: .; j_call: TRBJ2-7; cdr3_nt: TGCAGTGCTAGGGAAGACAGTTACACCTTGTACGAGCAGTACTTC; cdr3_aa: CSAREDSYTLYEQYF
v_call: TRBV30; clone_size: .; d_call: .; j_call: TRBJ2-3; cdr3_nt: TGTGCCTGGGTTCGGAAAGGCACAGATACGCAGTATTTT; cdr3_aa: CAWVRKGTDTQYF
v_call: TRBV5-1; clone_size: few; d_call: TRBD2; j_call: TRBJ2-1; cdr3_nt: TGCGCCAGCAGCTTGATTAGCGGGAGCTCCTACAATGAGCAGTTCTTC; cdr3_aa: CASSLISGSSYNEQFF
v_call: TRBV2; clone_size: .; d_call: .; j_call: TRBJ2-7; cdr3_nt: TGTGCCAGCAGTCTCAGCTTCGGAGGAATCCAAAAGGGCGAGCAGTACTTC; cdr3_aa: CASSLSFGGIQKGEQYF
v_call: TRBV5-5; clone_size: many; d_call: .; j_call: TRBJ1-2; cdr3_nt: TGTGCCAGCAGCTATGGTACATATGGCTACACCTTC; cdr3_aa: CASSYGTYGYTF
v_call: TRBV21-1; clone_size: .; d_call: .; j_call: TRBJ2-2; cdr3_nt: TGTGCCAGCAGCAAAAAGAACACCGGGGAGCTGTTTTTT; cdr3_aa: CASSKKNTGELFF
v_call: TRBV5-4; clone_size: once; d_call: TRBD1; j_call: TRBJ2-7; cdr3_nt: TGTGCCAGCAGCCCCCCTAACCGACAGGGCAGCTACGAGCAGTACTTC; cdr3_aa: CASSPPNRQGSYEQYF
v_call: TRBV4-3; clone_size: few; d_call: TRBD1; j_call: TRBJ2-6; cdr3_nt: TGCGCCAGCAGCCACCTACAGGACAGGGTCCACTCTGGGGCCAACGTCCTGACTTTC; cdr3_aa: CASSHLQDRVHSGANVLTF
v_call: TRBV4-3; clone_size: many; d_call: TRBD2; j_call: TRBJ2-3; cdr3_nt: TGCGCCAGCAGCCAACCTAGCGGGAGCACAGATACGCAGTATTTT; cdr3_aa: CASSQPSGSTDTQYF
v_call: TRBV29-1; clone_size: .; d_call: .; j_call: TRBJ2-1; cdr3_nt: TGCAGCGTTGAAAGAACCCGCAATGAGCAGTTCTTC; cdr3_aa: CSVERTRNEQFF
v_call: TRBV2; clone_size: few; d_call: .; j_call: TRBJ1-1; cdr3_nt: TGTGCCAGCAGTCAGAGGTTGGGAACTGAAGCTTTCTTT; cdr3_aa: CASSQRLGTEAFF
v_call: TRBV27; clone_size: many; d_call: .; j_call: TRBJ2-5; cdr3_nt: TGTGCCAGCAGTTTACTCGGCGGGACCCAGTACTTC; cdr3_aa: CASSLLGGTQYF
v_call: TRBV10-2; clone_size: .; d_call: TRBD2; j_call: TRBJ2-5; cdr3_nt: TGCGCCAGCAGTGATTCGGGGGGATACCAAGAGACCCAGTACTTC; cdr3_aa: CASSDSGGYQETQYF
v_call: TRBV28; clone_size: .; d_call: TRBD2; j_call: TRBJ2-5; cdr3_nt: TGTGCCAGCAGACCTCGGACTAGACCTCTCGGGACCCAGTACTTC; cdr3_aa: CASRPRTRPLGTQYF
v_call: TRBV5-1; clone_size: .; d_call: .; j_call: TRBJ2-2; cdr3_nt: TGCGCCAGCAGCTTGTGGTTGGCGGGCACCGGGGAGCTGTTTTTT; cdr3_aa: CASSLWLAGTGELFF
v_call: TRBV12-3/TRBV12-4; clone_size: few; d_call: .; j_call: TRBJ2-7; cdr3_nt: TGTGCCAGCAGTTTAGTTGTCGAGACCACCAGCTCCTACGAGCAGTACTTC; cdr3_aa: CASSLVVETTSSYEQYF
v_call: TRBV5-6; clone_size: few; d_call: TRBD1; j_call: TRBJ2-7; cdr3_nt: TGTGCCAGCAGCAACACAGGGACAGGAGATTCCTACGAGCAGTACTTC; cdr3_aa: CASSNTGTGDSYEQYF
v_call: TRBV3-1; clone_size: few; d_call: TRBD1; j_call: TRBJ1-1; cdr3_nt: TGTGCCAGCAGCCAACGGACAGGGAACAGAGACACTGAAGCTTTCTTT; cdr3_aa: CASSQRTGNRDTEAFF
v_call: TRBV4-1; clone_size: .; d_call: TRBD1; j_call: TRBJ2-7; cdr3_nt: TGCGCCAGCTCCCATGACAGGGGGCGCGGGGAGCAGTACTTC; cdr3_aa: CASSHDRGRGEQYF
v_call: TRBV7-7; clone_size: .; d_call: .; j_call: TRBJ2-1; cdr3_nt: TGTGCTAGCAGCTTATCGACGGTTCGCGGGGATGAGCAGTTCTTC; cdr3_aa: CASSLSTVRGDEQFF
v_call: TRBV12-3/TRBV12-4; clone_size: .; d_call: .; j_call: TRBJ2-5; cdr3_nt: TGTGCCAGCAGTCCCCTTTCGGGGCCACAAGAGACCCAGTACTTC; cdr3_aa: CASSPLSGPQETQYF
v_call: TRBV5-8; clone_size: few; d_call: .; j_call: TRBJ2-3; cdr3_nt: TGTGCCAGCAGCCCACAAAGAACTGCGCAGTATTTT; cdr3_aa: CASSPQRTAQYF
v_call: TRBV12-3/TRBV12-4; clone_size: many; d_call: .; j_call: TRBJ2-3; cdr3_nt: TGTGCCAGCAGTAGGGGGGTTGACACAGATACGCAGTATTTT; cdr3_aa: CASSRGVDTDTQYF
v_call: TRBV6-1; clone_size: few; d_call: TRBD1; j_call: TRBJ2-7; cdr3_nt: TGTGCCAGCAAAGACAGGGGGAGACTTACCTACGAGCAGTACTTC; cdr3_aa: CASKDRGRLTYEQYF
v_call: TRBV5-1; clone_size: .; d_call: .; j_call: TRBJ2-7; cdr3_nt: TGCGCCAGCAGCGTAGGGGACGCAACGGGGGAGCAGTACTTC; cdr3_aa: CASSVGDATGEQYF
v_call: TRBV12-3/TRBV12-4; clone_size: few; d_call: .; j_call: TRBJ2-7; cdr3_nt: TGTGCCAGCAGTTCAAAGTGGACGGGGCGCTCCTACGAGCAGTACTTC; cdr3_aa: CASSSKWTGRSYEQYF
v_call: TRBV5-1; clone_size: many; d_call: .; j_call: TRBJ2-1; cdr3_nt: TGCGCCAGCAGCCCTACACCCAAACGGGATGAGCAGTTCTTC; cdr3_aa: CASSPTPKRDEQFF
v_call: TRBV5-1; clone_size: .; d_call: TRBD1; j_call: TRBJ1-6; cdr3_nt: TGCGCCAGCAGCTGGGGACAGGAGAGGTCACCCCTCCACTTT; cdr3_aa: CASSWGQERSPLHF
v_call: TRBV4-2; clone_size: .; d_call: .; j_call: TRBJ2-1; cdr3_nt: TGTGCCAGCAGCCAAAGGACTGGTGAGCAGTTCTTC; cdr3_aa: CASSQRTGEQFF
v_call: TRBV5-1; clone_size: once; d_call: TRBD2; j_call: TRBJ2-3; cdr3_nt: TGCGCCAGCAGCTCAGGGACTAGCGGGATCACAGATACGCAGTATTTT; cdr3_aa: CASSSGTSGITDTQYF
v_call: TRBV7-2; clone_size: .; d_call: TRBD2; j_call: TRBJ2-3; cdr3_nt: TGTGCCAGCGGACTAGCGGGAGGGTTGGCAGATACGCAGTATTTT; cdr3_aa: CASGLAGGLADTQYF
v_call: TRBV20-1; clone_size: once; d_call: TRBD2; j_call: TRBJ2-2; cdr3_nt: TGCAGTGCTAGGCCTAGCGGGGGGGGTCGTGGCACCGGGGAGCTGTTTTTT; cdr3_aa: CSARPSGGGRGTGELFF
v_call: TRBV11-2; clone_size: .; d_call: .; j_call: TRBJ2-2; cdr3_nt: TGTGCCAGCAGCTTCGGAGTGGGAACAGGGTGGTCCGGGGAGCTGTTTTTT; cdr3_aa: CASSFGVGTGWSGELFF
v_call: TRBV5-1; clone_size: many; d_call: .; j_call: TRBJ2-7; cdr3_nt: TGCGCCAGCAGCTTGGATCTAGGCTACGAGCAGTACTTC; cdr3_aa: CASSLDLGYEQYF
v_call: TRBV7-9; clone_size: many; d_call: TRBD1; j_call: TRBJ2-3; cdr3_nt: TGTGCCAGCAGCCCGGGGACAGGCACAGATACGCAGTATTTT; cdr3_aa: CASSPGTGTDTQYF
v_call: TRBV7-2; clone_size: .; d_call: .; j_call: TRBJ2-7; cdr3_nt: TGTGCCACGGACCCGGGGGGCGCGAGGGAGCAGTACTTC; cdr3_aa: CATDPGGAREQYF
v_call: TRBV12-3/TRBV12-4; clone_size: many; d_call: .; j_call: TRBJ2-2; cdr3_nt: TGTGCCAGCAGCCCTACAGGGAAACGCGGGGAGCTGTTTTTT; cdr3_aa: CASSPTGKRGELFF
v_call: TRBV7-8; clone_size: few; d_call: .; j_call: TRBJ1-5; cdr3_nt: TGTGCCAGCAGCCGGGACGTCCACAATCAGCCCCAGCATTTT; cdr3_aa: CASSRDVHNQPQHF
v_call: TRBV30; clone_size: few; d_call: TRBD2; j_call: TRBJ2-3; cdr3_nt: TGTGCCTGCGGGGGGGCCAGCACAGATACGCAGTATTTT; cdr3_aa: CACGGASTDTQYF
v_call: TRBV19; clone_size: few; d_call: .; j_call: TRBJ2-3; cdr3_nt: TGTGCCAGTAGTATCCGGACAGCGGGGAATACGCAGTATTTT; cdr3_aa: CASSIRTAGNTQYF
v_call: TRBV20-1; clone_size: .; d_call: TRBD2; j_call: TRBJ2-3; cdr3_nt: TGCAGTGCTAAGGGACTATACACAGATACGCAGTATTTT; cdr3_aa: CSAKGLYTDTQYF